The entry below gives a single TCR beta chain sequence along with its context. This sample is part of a study of blood T cell repertoires in COVID-19. Study overall: Samples came from the United States, Italy and Spain, spanning acute and convalescent COVID-19. From T cells, B-cell-depleted T cells, or PBMCs came the material, which was cDNA or gDNA.

Libraries were prepared by immunoSEQ multiplex PCR; TCRdb keeps only in-frame clonotypes and omits some of them. Here the sample spans fewer than 350,000 clones, around 90% being singletons. Study members were between roughly 18 and 90 years old and lived in approximately 25 US regions. Allocation to cohorts depended on clinical history reported by the participants. Germline V lookup: CDR1 SQVTM, CDR2 ANQGSEA. The CDR3 contains 14 residues. Trimming cost V 1 base and J 4 bases; bases outside gene matches: 4. The chain uses TRBV29-1 and TRBJ2-7, with TRBD2 identical over 10 bases. The sample taken for sequencing was PBMCs or T cells enriched from blood (not recorded which). The sequence derives from a woman aged 25 to 45 with acute COVID-19. The CDR3 bases are TGCAGCGTTGAAGTACCGGGACTAGCGTACGAGCAGTACTTC. Translating it yields CSVEVPGLAYEQYF.